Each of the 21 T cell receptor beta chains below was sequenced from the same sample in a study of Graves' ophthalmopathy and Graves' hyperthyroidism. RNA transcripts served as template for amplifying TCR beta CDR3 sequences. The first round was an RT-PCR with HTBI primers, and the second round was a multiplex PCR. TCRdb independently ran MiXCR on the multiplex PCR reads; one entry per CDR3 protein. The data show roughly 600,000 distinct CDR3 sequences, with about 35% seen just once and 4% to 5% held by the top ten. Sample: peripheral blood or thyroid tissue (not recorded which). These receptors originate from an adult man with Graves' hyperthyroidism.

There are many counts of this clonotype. The CDR3 DNA follows: TGTGCCAGCAGTGACTACCCAGGGGGCAATATGAACACTGAAGCTTTCTTT. Translating it yields CASSDYPGGNMNTEAFF. V gene TRBV7-9 combines with J gene TRBJ1-1, with 8 bases fitting TRBD1. This CDR3 has 17 residues. Trimming at V came to 6 bases and at J to 0 bases, leaving 12 bases not matched to a gene. From germline, CDR1 is SEHNR and CDR2 FQNEAQ (reference sequence).

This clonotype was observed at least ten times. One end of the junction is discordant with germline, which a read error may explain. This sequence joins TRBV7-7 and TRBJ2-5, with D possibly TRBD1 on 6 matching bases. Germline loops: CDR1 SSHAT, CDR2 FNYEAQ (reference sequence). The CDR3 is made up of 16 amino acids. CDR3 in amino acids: CASSLALGHTQETQYF. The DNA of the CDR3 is TGTGCTAGCAGCTTAGCGTTGGGACATACCCAAGAGACCCAGTACTTC.

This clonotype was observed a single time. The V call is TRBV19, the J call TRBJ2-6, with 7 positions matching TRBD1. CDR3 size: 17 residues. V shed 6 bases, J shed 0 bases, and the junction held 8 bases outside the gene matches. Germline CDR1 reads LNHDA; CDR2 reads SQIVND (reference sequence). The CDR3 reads CASRPRDRFSGANVLTF. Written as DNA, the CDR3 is TGTGCCAGTAGGCCCCGGGACAGATTCTCTGGGGCCAACGTCCTGACTTTC.

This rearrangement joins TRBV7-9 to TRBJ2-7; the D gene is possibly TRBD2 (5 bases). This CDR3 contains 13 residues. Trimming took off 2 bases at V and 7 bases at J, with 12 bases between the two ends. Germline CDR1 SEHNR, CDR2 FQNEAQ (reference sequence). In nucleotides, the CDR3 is TGTGCCAGCAGCTTATCCGGGGTCCGGGAGCAGTACTTC. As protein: CASSLSGVREQYF.

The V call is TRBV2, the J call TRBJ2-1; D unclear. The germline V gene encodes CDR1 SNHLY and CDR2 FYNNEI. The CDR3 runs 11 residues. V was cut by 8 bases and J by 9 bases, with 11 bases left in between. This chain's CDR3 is CASGFSVEQFF. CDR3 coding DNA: TGTGCCAGCGGGTTCTCTGTTGAGCAGTTCTTC.

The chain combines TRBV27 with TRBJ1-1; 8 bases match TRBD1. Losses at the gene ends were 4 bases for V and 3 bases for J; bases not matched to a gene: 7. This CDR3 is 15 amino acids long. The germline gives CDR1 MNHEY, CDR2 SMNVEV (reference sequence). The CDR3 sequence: CASSSGTGRDTEAFF. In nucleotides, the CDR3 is TGTGCCAGCAGTTCCGGGACAGGAAGGGACACTGAAGCTTTCTTT.

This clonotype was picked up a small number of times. The CDR3 sequence is CAWSVTSSYEQYF. The CDR3 nucleotides are TGTGCCTGGAGTGTCACTAGCTCCTACGAGCAGTACTTC. The chain employs TRBV7-9 and TRBJ2-7, with D possibly matching TRBD2 (5 bases). V was trimmed by 11 bases and J by 0 bases, leaving 14 bases between them. Germline CDR1 and CDR2: SEHNR and FQNEAQ (reference sequence). The CDR3 runs 13 residues.

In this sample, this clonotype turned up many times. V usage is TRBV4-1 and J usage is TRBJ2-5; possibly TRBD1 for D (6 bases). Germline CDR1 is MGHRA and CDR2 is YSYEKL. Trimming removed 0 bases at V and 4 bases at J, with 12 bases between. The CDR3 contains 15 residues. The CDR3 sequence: CASSQDRNRVETQYF. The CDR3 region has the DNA TGCGCCAGCAGCCAAGATCGAAACAGGGTAGAGACCCAGTACTTC.

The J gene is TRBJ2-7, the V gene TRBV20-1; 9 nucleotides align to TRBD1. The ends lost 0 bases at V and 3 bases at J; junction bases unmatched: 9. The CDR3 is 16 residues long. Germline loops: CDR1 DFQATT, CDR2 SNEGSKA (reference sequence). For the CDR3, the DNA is TGCAGTGCTAGAGACGGGTGGACAGGGGAATTCTACGAGCAGTACTTC. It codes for CSARDGWTGEFYEQYF.

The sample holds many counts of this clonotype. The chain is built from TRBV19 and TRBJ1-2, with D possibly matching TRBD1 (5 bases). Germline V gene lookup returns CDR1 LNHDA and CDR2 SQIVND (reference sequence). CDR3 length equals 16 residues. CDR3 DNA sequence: TGTGCTAGTCCCAACCAAGTAAGGGTGGGGCTCTATGGCTACACCTTC. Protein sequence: CASPNQVRVGLYGYTF. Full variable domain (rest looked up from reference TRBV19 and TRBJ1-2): DGGITQSPKYLFRKEGQNVTLSCEQNLNHDAMYWYRQDPGQGLRLIYYSQIVNDFQKGDIAEGYSVSREKKESFPLTVTSAQKNPTAFYLCASPNQVRVGLYGYTFGSGTRLTVV.

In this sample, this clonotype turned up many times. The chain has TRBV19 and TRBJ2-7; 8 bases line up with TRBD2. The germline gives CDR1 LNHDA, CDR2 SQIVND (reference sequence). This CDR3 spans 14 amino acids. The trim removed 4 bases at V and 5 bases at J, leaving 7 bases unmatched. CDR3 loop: CASSKGLVSDEQYF. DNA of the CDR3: TGTGCCAGTAGTAAGGGACTAGTTTCGGACGAGCAGTACTTC. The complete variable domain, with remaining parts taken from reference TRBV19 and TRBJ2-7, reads DGGITQSPKYLFRKEGQNVTLSCEQNLNHDAMYWYRQDPGQGLRLIYYSQIVNDFQKGDIAEGYSVSREKKESFPLTVTSAQKNPTAFYLCASSKGLVSDEQYFGPGTRLTVT.

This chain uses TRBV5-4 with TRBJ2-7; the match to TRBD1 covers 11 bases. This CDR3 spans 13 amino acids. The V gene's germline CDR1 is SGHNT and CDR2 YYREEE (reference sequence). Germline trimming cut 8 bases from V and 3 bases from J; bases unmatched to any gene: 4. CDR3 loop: CASWDRGDYEQYF. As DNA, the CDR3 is TGTGCCAGTTGGGACAGGGGGGACTACGAGCAGTACTTC.

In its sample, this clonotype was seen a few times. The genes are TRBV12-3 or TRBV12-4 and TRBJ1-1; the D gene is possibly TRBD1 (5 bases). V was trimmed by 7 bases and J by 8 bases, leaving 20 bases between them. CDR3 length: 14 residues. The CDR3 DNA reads TGTGCCAGCACCCTCCCAGGGAGTGGTAGGGAAGCTTTCTTT. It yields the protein CASTLPGSGREAFF.

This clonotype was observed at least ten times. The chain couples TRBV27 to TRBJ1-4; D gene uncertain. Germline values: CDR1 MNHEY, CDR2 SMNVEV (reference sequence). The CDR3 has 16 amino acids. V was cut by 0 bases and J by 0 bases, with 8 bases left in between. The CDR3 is CASSLSLDATNEKLFF. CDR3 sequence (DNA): TGTGCCAGCAGTTTATCGTTGGATGCAACTAATGAAAAACTGTTTTTT.

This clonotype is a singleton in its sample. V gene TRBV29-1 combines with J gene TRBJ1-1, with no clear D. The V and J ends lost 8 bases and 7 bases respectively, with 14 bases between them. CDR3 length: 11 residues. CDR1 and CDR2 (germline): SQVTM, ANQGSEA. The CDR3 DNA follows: TGCAGCCAAGTACGGGCAGGTGAAGCTTTCTTT. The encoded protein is CSQVRAGEAFF.

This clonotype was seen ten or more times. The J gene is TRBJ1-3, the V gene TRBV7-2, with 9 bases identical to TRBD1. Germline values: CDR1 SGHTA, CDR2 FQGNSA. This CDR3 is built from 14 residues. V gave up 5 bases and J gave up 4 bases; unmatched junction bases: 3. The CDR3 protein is CASSVQGAGNTIYF. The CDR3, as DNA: TGTGCCAGCAGCGTACAGGGGGCGGGAAACACCATATATTTT.

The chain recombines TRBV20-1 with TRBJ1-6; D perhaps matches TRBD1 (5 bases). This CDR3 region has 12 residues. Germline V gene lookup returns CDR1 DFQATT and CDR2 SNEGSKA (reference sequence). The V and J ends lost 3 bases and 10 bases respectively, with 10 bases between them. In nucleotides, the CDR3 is TGCAGTGCTAGGTCAGGGCGGTCACCCCTCCACTTT. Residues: CSARSGRSPLHF.

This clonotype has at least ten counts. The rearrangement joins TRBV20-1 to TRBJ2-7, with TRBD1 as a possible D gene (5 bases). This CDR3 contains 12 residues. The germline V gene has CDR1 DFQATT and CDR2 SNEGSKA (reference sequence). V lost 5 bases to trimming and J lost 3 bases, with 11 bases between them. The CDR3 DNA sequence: TGCAGTGCTTTCGACAGAGGCTACGAGCAGTACTTC. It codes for CSAFDRGYEQYF.

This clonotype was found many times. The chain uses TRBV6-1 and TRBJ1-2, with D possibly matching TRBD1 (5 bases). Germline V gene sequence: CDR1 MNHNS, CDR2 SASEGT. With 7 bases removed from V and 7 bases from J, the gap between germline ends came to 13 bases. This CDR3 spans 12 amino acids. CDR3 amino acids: CASTERGFGYTF. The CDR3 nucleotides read TGTGCCAGCACCGAACGGGGGTTTGGCTACACCTTC.

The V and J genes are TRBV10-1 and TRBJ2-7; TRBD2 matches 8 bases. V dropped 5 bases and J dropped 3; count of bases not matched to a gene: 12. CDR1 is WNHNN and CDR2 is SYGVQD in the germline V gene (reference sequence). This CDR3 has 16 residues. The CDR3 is CASSKGDLAGLYEQYF. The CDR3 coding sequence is TGCGCCAGCAGTAAAGGGGATCTAGCGGGCCTCTACGAGCAGTACTTC.

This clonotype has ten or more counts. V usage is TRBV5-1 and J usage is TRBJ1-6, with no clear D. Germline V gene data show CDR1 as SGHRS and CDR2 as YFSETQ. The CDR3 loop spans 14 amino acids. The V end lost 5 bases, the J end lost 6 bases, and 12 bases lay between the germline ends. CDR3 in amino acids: CASSGAVGNSPLHF. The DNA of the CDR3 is TGCGCCAGCAGTGGTGCGGTGGGTAATTCACCCCTCCACTTT.